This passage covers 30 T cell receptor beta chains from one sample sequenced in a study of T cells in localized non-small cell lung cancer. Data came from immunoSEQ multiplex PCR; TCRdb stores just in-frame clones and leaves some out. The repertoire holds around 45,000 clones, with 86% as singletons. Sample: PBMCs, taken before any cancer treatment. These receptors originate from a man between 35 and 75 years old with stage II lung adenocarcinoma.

The CDR3 bases are TGTGCCAGCTCACCAGACAGGGACCGCGAGCAGTTCTTC. Amino acids: CASSPDRDREQFF. J is TRBJ2-1 and V is TRBV18; 7 positions agree with TRBD1. The CDR3 covers 13 residues. Germline loops: CDR1 KGHSH, CDR2 LQKENI. J lost 10 bases, V lost 2 bases, and 5 bases had no gene match. Combining the CDR3 with reference TRBV18 and TRBJ2-1 gives the whole variable domain NAGVMQNPRHLVRRRGQEARLRCSPMKGHSHVYWYRQLPEEGLKFMVYLQKENIIDESGMPKERFSAEFPKEGPSILRIQQVVRGDSAAYFCASSPDRDREQFFGPGTRLTVL.

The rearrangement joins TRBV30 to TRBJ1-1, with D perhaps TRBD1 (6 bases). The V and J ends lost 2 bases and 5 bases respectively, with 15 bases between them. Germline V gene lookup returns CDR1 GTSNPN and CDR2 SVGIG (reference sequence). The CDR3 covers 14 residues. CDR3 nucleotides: TGTGCCTGGAGTAGGGGGGGTTTGAGGACTGAAGCTTTCTTT. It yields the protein CAWSRGGLRTEAFF.

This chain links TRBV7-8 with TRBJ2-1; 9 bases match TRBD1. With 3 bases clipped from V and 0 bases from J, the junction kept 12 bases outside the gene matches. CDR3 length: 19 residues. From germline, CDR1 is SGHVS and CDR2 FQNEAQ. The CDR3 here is CASSLKNRDRESSYNEQFF. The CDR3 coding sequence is TGTGCCAGCAGCTTGAAAAACCGGGACAGGGAAAGCTCCTACAATGAGCAGTTCTTC.

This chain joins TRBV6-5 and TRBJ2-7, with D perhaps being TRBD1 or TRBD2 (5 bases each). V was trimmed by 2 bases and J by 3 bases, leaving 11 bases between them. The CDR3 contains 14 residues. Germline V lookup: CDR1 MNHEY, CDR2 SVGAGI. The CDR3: CASSYGGFNYEQYV. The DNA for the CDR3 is TGTGCCAGCAGTTACGGGGGATTTAACTACGAGCAGTACGTC.

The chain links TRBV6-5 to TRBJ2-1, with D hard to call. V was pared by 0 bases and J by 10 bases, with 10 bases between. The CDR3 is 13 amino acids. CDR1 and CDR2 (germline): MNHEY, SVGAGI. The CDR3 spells CASSYSHGLEQFF. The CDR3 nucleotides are TGTGCCAGCAGTTACTCCCATGGCCTAGAGCAGTTCTTC.

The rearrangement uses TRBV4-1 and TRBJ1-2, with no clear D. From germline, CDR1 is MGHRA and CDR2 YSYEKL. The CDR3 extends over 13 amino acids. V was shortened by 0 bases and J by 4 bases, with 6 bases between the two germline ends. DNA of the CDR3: TGCGCCAGCAGCCAAGATCGGTCCTATGGCTACACCTTC. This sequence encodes CASSQDRSYGYTF.

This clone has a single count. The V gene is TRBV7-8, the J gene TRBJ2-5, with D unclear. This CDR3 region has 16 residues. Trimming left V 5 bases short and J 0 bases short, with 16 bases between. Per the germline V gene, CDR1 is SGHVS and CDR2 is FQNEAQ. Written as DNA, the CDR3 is TGTGCCAGCAGCCTATCCTTAAGCCTCTACCAAGAGACCCAGTACTTC. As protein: CASSLSLSLYQETQYF.

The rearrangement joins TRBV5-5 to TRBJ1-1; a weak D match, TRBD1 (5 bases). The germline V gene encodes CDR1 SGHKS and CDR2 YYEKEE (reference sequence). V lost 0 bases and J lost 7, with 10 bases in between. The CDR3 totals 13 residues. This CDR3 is CASSLAGTFEAFF. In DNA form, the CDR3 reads TGTGCCAGCAGCTTGGCCGGGACCTTTGAAGCTTTCTTT. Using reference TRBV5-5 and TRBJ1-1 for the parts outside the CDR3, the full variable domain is DAGVTQSPTHLIKTRGQQVTLRCSPISGHKSVSWYQQVLGQGPQFIFQYYEKEERGRGNFPDRFSARQFPNYSSELNVNALLLGDSALYLCASSLAGTFEAFFGQGTRLTVV.

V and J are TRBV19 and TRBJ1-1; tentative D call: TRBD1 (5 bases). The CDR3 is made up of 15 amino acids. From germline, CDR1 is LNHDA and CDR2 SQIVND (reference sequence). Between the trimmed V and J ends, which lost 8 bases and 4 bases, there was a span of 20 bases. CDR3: CASYRGRPGGTEAFF. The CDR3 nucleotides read TGTGCCAGTTATAGGGGACGCCCGGGAGGCACTGAAGCTTTCTTT. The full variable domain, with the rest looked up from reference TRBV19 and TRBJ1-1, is DGGITQSPKYLFRKEGQNVTLSCEQNLNHDAMYWYRQDPGQGLRLIYYSQIVNDFQKGDIAEGYSVSREKKESFPLTVTSAQKNPTAFYLCASYRGRPGGTEAFFGQGTRLTVV.

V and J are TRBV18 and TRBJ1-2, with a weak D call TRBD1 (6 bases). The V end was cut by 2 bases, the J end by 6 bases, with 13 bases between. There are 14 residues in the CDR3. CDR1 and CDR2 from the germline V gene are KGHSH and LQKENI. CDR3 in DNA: TGTGCCAGCTCACCAGATTTCGGGGGCGATGGCTACACCTTC. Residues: CASSPDFGGDGYTF.

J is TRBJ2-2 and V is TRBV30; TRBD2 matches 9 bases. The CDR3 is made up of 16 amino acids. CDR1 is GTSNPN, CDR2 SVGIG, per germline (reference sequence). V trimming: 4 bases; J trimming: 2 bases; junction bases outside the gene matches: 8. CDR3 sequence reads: CAWKLAGGFNTGELFF. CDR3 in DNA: TGTGCCTGGAAACTCGCGGGGGGGTTCAACACCGGGGAGCTGTTTTTT.

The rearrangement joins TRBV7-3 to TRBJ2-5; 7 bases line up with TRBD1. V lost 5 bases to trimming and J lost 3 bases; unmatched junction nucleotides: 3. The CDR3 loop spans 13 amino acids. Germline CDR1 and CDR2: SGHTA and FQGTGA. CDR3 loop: CASSHDREETQYF. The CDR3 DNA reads TGTGCCAGCAGCCATGACAGGGAAGAGACCCAGTACTTC.

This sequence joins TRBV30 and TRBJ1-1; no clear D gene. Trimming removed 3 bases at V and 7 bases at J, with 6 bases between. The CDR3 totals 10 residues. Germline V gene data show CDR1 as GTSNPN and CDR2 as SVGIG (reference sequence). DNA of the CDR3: TGTGCCTGGAGACGTAATGAAGCTTTCTTT. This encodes CAWRRNEAFF.

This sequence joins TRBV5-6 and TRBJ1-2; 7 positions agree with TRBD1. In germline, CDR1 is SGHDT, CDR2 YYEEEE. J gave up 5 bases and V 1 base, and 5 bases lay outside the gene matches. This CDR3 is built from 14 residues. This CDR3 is CASSLRQGPYGYTF. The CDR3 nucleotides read TGTGCCAGCAGCTTGAGACAGGGACCGTATGGCTACACCTTC. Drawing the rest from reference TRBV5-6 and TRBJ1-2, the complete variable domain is DAGVTQSPTHLIKTRGQQVTLRCSPKSGHDTVSWYQQALGQGPQFIFQYYEEEERQRGNFPDRFSGHQFPNYSSELNVNALLLGDSALYLCASSLRQGPYGYTFGSGTRLTVV.

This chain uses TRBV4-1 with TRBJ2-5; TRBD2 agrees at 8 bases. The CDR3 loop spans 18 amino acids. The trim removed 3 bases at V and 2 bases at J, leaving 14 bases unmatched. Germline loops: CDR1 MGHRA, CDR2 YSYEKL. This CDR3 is CASSQYSGGMVGQETQYF. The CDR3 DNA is TGCGCCAGCAGCCAGTATTCGGGGGGGATGGTGGGGCAAGAGACCCAGTACTTC.

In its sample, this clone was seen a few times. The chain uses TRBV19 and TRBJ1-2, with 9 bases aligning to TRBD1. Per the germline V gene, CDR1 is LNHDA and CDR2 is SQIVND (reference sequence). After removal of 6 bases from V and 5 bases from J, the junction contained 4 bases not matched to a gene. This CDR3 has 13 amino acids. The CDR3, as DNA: TGTGCCAGTAGACGGGACAGGGCTTATGGCTACACCTTC. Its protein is CASRRDRAYGYTF.

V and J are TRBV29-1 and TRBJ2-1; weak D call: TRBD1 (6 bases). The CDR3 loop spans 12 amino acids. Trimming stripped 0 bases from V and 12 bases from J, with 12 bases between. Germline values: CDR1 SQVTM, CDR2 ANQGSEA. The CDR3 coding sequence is TGCAGCGTTGAAGATGGCAGGACAGTGCAGTTCTTC. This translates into CSVEDGRTVQFF.

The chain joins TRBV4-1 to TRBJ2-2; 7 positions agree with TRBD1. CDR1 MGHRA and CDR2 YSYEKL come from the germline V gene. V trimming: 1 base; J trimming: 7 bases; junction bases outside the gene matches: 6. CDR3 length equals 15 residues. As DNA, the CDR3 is TGCGCCAGCAGCCAAGTAACAGGGGTCGGCGGGGAGCTGTTTTTT. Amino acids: CASSQVTGVGGELFF.

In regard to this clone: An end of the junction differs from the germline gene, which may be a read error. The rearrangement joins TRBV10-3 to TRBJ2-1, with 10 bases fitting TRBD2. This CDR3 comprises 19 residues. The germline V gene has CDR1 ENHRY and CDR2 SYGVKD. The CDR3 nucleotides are TGTGCCATCAGTGAGTCTAGCGGGGGGATCCATACCAAGAGACCCAGTACCATCTTC. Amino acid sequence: CAISESSGGIHTKRPSTIF.

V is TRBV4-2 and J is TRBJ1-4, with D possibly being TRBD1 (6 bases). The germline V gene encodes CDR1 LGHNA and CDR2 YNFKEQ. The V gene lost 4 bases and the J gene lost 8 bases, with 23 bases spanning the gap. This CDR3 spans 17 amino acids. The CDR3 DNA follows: TGTGCCAGCAGCCCCCGCGGGACGGGGGGCCGGGAGGAAAAACTGTTTTTT. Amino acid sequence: CASSPRGTGGREEKLFF.

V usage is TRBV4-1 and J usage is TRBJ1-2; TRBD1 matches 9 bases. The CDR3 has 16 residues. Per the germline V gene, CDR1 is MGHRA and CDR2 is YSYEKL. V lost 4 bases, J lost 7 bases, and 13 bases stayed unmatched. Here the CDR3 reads CASSPTPVGQGAGYTF. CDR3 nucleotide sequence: TGCGCCAGCAGCCCCACCCCGGTGGGACAGGGTGCTGGCTACACCTTC.

CDR3 nucleotides: TGCGCCAGCAGCCGGACTAGCGGGGAAGATACGCAGTATTTT. Its translation: CASSRTSGEDTQYF. This sequence joins TRBV5-1 and TRBJ2-3; 12 bases are shared with TRBD2. Unmatched junction bases numbered 2, after V lost 4 bases and J lost 5 bases. Germline-derived CDR1 and CDR2 are SGHRS and YFSETQ. This CDR3 is built from 14 residues.

The DNA for the CDR3 is TGTGCCAGCAGTCGAACAGGCGGCACTGAAGCTTTCTTT. Translation: CASSRTGGTEAFF. The chain is built from TRBV6-5 and TRBJ1-1, with D possibly being TRBD1 (5 bases). The V and J ends lost 5 bases and 4 bases respectively, with 11 bases between them. Per germline, CDR1 MNHEY and CDR2 SVGAGI. The CDR3 spans 13 residues.

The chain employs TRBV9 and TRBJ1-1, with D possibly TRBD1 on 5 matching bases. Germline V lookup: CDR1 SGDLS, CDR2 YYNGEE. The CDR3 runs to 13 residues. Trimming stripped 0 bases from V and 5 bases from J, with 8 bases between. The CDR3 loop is CASSVGRGTEAFF. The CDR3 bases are TGTGCCAGCAGCGTAGGACGGGGGACTGAAGCTTTCTTT. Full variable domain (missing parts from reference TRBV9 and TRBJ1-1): DSGVTQTPKHLITATGQRVTLRCSPRSGDLSVYWYQQSLDQGLQFLIQYYNGEERAKGNILERFSAQQFPDLHSELNLSSLELGDSALYFCASSVGRGTEAFFGQGTRLTVV.

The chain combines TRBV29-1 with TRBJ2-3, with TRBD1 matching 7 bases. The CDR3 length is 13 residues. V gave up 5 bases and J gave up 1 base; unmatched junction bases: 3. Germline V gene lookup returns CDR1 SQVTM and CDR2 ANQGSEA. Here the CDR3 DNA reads TGCAGCGTTTCCCAGGGGGGCACAGATACGCAGTATTTT. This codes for CSVSQGGTDTQYF.

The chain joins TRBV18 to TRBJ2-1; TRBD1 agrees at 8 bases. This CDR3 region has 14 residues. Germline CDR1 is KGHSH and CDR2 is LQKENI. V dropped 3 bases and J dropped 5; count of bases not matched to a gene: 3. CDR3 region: CASSPPTGDNEQFF. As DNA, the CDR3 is TGTGCCAGCTCACCCCCGACAGGGGACAATGAGCAGTTCTTC.

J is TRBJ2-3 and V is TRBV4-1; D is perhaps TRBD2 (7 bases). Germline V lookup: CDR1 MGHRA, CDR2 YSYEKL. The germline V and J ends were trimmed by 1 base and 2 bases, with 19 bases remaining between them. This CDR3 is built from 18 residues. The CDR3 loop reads CASSQGPFGGANTDTQYF. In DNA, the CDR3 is TGCGCCAGCAGCCAAGGCCCCTTTGGGGGGGCCAACACAGATACGCAGTATTTT.

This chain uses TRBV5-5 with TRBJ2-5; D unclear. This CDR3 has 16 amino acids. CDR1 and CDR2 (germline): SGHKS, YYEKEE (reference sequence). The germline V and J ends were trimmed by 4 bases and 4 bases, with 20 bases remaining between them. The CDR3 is CASSPLTLGFGETQYF. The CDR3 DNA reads TGTGCCAGCAGCCCCTTAACCCTAGGCTTCGGAGAGACCCAGTACTTC.

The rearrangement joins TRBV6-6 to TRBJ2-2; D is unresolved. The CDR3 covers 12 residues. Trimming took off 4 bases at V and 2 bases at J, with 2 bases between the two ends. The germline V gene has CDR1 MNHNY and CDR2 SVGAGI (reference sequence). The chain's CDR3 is CASSSNTGELFF. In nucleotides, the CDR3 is TGTGCCAGCAGTTCTAACACCGGGGAGCTGTTTTTT.

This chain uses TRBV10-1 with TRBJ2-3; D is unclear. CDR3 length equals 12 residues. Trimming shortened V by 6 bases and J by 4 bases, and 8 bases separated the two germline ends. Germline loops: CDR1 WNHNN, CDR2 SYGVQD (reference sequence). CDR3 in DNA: TGCGCCAGCAGCCTCGGGCCAGATACGCAGTATTTT. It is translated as CASSLGPDTQYF.